The source of this T cell receptor beta chain is a study of tissue T cells after allogeneic stem cell transplantation. The time point denotes: mouse harvest day 14 after allogeneic transplant. Tail vein injection delivered 10^7 T-cell-depleted bone marrow cells and 10^6 splenic CD5+ T cells. TCRdb keeps only in-frame clones here, not all; method: immunoSEQ multiplex PCR. This sample has about 8,800 clones, with about 35% found just once. Remarks on this clone: Mouse names are used for the genes. The observed sequence ends 1 residue before the CDR3 terminus, with the missing tail filled in from the germline J gene.

This CDR3 has 15 amino acids. Germline V gene data show CDR1 as KGHPV and CDR2 as FQNQEV (reference sequence). Trimming cost V 5 bases and J 0 bases, with 11 bases left between them. This TCR was sampled from a female BALB/c mouse given C57BL/6 T cells with graft-versus-host disease after an allogeneic hematopoietic cell transplant. This chain joins TRBV26 and TRBJ1-3; possibly TRBD1 for D (6 bases). Material for sequencing was skin. The CDR3 here is CASSSGHHSGNTLYF. The covered CDR3 bases are TGTGCCAGCAGTTCGGGACACCATTCTGGAAATACGCTCTAT. The full variable domain, completed using reference TRBV26 and TRBJ1-3, is NSKVIQTPRYLVKGQGQKAKMRCIPEKGHPVVFWYQQNKNNEFKFLINFQNQEVLQQIDMTEKRFSAECPSNSPCSLEIQSSEAGDSALYLCASSSGHHSGNTLYFGEGSRLIVV.